The clone carrying this T cell receptor beta chain was picked up many times. Its antigen is not identified. This sample is drawn from a study of identical twins. General study points: Excess sharing between twins was weaker in beta out-of-frame sequences. Conclusions rested on cross-sectional statistics rather than following the same donors.

Unique molecular identifiers were in the cDNA, with template-switch universal primer binding. Via MiXCR, TCRdb re-called the 5' RACE reads, giving one row per CDR3 protein. This sample has 250,000 to 300,000 distinct CDR3 sequences, with over 8.5% found just once. This same sample was also part of a study on yellow fever vaccine responses in identical twins. According to that study: Reportedly, twins' vaccine T cell responses looked partly convergent and partly personalized.

The receptor's source is a woman between 18 and 30 years old in good health. Sequenced material: CD8+ T cells sorted from blood.

The CDR3 bases are TGTGCCAGTAGAAGACTCAGGAATATGAACACTGAAGCTTTCTTT. Protein sequence: CASRRLRNMNTEAFF. This chain connects TRBV19 to TRBJ1-1; D remains ambiguous. CDR1 is LNHDA, CDR2 SQIVND, per germline (reference sequence). The CDR3 totals 15 residues. Deletions cut 6 bases from V and 0 bases from J, with 14 bases between.